The rows below give T cell receptor beta chains drawn from one sample of a study of blood T cells in healthy people across ages. MiXCR was run by TCRdb on the 5' RACE reads, yielding one entry per CDR3 protein. The top ten hold about 4% of the sample, which has some 1,500,000 distinct CDR3 sequences, about 42% seen once. Sequencing was carried out using blood. Receptors originate from a woman between 18 and 29 years old in good health. Each CDR3 is given with its conserved first and last residue. D genes are given only for firm matches. Some rows have no size entry. The others give once, few or many, or a class for an expanded clone.

V gene,D gene,clone size,J gene,CDR3 protein,CDR3 DNA
TRBV20-1,TRBD2,-,TRBJ2-1,CSAIRTSGRAEVTNEQFF,TGCAGTGCCATCCGGACTAGCGGGAGGGCCGAAGTTACCAATGAGCAGTTCTTC
TRBV4-3,-,few,TRBJ1-5,CASSQDPRGNQPQHF,TGCGCCAGCAGCCAAGACCCCAGGGGTAATCAGCCCCAGCATTTT
TRBV25-1,TRBD1,few,TRBJ2-7,CASSEPTGQGMAYEQYF,TGTGCCAGCAGTGAACCCACAGGACAGGGTATGGCCTACGAGCAGTACTTC
TRBV29-1,-,-,TRBJ1-2,CSVVWGSKGANHGYTF,TGCAGCGTTGTTTGGGGTAGCAAGGGAGCTAACCATGGCTACACCTTC
TRBV20-1,-,-,TRBJ1-1,CSAPVYMNTEAFF,TGCAGTGCCCCAGTCTACATGAACACTGAAGCTTTCTTT
TRBV2,-,few,TRBJ2-1,CASRPGPGGHNEQFF,TGTGCCAGCAGACCTGGGCCCGGGGGCCACAATGAGCAGTTCTTC
TRBV6-2/TRBV6-3,TRBD1,-,TRBJ2-2,CASSLGQGRGTGELFF,TGTGCCAGCAGCCTGGGACAGGGAAGAGGGACCGGGGAGCTGTTTTTT
TRBV20-1,TRBD2,-,TRBJ2-7,CSVDNRLAGATNEQYF,TGCAGTGTTGATAACCGACTAGCGGGAGCGACCAATGAGCAGTACTTC
TRBV10-3,-,few,TRBJ2-5,CAISGRGRGETQYF,TGTGCCATCAGTGGAAGAGGGCGTGGAGAGACCCAGTACTTC
TRBV6-6,-,-,TRBJ1-2,CASTPWAGDYGYTF,TGTGCCAGCACCCCTTGGGCAGGAGACTATGGCTACACCTTC
TRBV29-1,-,-,TRBJ1-1,CSARSRGVANTEAFF,TGCAGCGCCCGAAGTAGGGGTGTGGCGAACACTGAAGCTTTCTTT
TRBV12-3/TRBV12-4,TRBD2,-,TRBJ2-3,CASSLEVLAGGRADTQYF,TGTGCCAGCAGTTTGGAAGTACTAGCGGGGGGGCGCGCAGATACGCAGTATTTT
TRBV11-2,-,few,TRBJ2-1,CASSLALIQFF,TGTGCCAGCAGCTTAGCTCTAATACAGTTCTTC
TRBV6-2/TRBV6-3,-,-,TRBJ2-5,CASSYPPGSQETQYF,TGTGCCAGCAGTTACCCACCGGGATCACAAGAGACCCAGTACTTC
TRBV27,-,many,TRBJ2-6,CASRTGANVLTF,TGTGCCAGCAGGACTGGGGCCAACGTCCTGACTTTC
TRBV20-1,TRBD1,-,TRBJ1-6,CSARTSRGYNSPLHF,TGCAGTGCTAGAACGAGCAGGGGGTATAATTCACCCCTCCACTTT
TRBV27,TRBD2,-,TRBJ2-1,CASSPIAGGGNNEQFF,TGTGCCAGCAGTCCCATAGCGGGAGGGGGAAACAATGAGCAGTTCTTC
TRBV4-1,TRBD2,many,TRBJ2-7,CASSQAGLDYEQYF,TGCGCCAGCAGCCAGGCTGGACTAGATTACGAGCAGTACTTC
TRBV27,-,-,TRBJ2-1,CATSTPSSSYNEQFF,TGTGCCACCTCCACCCCTTCCAGCTCCTACAATGAGCAGTTCTTC
TRBV10-3,TRBD2,-,TRBJ2-1,CAISESGLAGDNEQFF,TGTGCCATCAGTGAGTCAGGACTAGCGGGGGACAATGAGCAGTTCTTC
TRBV29-1,-,few,TRBJ2-7,CSVASPPYEQYF,TGCAGCGTTGCCTCACCCCCCTACGAGCAGTACTTC
TRBV5-1,-,-,TRBJ1-1,CASSLVQSLSGRDTEAFF,TGCGCCAGCAGCTTGGTCCAGTCACTCTCTGGGAGGGACACTGAAGCTTTCTTT
TRBV2,-,-,TRBJ1-2,CASSSPTVFGGYTF,TGTGCCAGCAGTTCACCGACAGTTTTCGGAGGCTACACCTTC
TRBV20-1,-,few,TRBJ1-1,CSATTRAGKDEAFF,TGCAGTGCTACTACCCGGGCGGGGAAGGATGAAGCTTTCTTT
TRBV3-1,-,-,TRBJ1-5,CASSHFGGNQPQHF,TGTGCCAGCAGCCACTTTGGGGGCAATCAGCCCCAGCATTTT
TRBV4-1,-,-,TRBJ1-3,CASCQTPSGNTIYF,TGCGCCAGCTGCCAGACCCCCTCTGGAAACACCATATATTTT
TRBV7-9,TRBD2,-,TRBJ2-3,CASSTSSGDFTDTQYF,TGTGCCAGCAGCACTTCTAGCGGGGACTTCACAGATACGCAGTATTTT
TRBV15,-,few,TRBJ2-7,CATSRDLRGSYEQYF,TGTGCCACCAGCAGAGATCTACGGGGATCCTACGAGCAGTACTTC